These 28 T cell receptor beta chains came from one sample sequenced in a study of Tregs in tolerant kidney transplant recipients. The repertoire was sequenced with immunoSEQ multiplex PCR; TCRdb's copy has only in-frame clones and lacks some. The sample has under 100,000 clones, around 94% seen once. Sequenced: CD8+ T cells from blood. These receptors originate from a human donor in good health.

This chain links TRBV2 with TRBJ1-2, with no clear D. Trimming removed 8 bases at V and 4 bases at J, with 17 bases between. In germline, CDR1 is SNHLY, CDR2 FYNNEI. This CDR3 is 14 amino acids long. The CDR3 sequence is CASDPTLPLYGYTF. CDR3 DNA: TGTGCCAGCGATCCGACACTGCCCCTCTATGGCTACACCTTC.

CDR3 in amino acids: CASRRGSYEQYF. In DNA form, the CDR3 reads TGTGCCAGCAGGAGGGGTTCCTACGAGCAGTACTTC. This sequence joins TRBV27 and TRBJ2-7, with D tentatively TRBD1 or TRBD2 (5 bases each). The CDR3 totals 12 residues. Trimming took 6 bases from V and 1 from J, leaving 7 bases between them. Germline V gene lookup returns CDR1 MNHEY and CDR2 SMNVEV (reference sequence).

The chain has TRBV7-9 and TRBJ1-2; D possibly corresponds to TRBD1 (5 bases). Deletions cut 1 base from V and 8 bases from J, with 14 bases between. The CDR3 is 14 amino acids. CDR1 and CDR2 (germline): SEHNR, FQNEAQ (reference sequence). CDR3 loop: CASSLVGQGRGYTF. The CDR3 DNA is TGTGCCAGCAGCTTAGTGGGGCAGGGACGCGGCTACACCTTC.

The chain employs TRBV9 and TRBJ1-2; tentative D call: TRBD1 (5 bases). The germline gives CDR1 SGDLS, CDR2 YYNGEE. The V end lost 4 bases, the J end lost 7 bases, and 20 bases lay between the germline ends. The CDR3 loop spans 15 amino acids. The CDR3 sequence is CASSPVTRVPGGYTF. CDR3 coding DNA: TGTGCCAGCAGCCCCGTGACCAGGGTGCCGGGTGGCTACACCTTC.

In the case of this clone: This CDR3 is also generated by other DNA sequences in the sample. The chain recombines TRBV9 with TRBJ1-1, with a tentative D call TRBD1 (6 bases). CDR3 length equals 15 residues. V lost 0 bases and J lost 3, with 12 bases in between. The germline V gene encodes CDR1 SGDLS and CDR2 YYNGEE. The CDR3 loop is CASSVGGGADTEAFF. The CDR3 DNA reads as TGTGCCAGCAGCGTAGGTGGGGGGGCTGACACTGAAGCTTTCTTT.

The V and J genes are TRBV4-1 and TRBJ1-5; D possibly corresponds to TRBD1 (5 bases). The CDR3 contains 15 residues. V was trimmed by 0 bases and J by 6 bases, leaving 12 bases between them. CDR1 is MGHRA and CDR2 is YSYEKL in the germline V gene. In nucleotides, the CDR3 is TGCGCCAGCAGCCAAGACGCCAGGGCGTCTCAGCCCCAGCATTTT. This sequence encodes CASSQDARASQPQHF.

The CDR3, as DNA: TGTGCCAGCACCTCGCGGCCAGTAGCGGGAGAGAGGACAGATACGCAGTATTTT. Its protein is CASTSRPVAGERTDTQYF. The J gene is TRBJ2-3, the V gene TRBV7-8; 9 bases are shared with TRBD2. Germline CDR1 and CDR2: SGHVS and FQNEAQ. The CDR3 is 18 amino acids. V shed 7 bases and J 3 bases; nucleotides not matched to a gene: 17.

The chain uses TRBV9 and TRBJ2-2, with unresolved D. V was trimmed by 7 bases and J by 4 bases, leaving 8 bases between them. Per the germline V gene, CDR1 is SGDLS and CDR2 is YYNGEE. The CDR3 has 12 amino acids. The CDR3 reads CASRPVTGELFF. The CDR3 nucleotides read TGTGCCAGCCGCCCGGTCACCGGGGAGCTGTTTTTT.

The CDR3 nucleotides are TGCAGCGTTGACGAGGGGGGCACTGAAGCTTTCTTT. Residues: CSVDEGGTEAFF. The gene calls are TRBV29-1 and TRBJ1-1; possibly TRBD1 for D (6 bases). This CDR3 comprises 12 residues. V lost 3 bases, J lost 4 bases, and 9 bases lay in between. Germline V gene sequence: CDR1 SQVTM, CDR2 ANQGSEA.

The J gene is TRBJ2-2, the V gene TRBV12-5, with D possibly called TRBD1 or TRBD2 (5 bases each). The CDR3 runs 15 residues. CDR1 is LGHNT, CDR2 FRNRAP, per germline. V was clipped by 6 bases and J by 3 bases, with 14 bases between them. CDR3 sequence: CASGPGRVYTGELFF. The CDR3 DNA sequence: TGTGCTAGTGGCCCGGGACGGGTCTACACCGGGGAGCTGTTTTTT.

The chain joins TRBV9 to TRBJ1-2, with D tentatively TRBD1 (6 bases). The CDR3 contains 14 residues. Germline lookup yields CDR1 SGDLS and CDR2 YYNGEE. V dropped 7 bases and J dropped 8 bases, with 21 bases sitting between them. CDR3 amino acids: CASGGQLMVRGYTF. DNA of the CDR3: TGTGCCAGCGGCGGACAGCTAATGGTTCGCGGCTACACCTTC.

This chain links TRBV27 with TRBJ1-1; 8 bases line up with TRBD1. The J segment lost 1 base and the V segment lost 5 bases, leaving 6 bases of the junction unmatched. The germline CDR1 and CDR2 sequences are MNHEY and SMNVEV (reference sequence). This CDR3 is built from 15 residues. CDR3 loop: CASSKPGTGNTEAFF. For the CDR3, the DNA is TGTGCCAGCAGTAAGCCCGGGACAGGGAACACTGAAGCTTTCTTT.

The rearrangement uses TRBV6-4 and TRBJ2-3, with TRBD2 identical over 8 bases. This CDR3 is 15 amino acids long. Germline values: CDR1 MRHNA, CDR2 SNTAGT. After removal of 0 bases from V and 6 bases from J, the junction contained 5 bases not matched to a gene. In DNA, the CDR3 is TGTGCCAGCAGTGACTCTGCGGGAGGCTTCGATACGCAGTATTTT. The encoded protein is CASSDSAGGFDTQYF.

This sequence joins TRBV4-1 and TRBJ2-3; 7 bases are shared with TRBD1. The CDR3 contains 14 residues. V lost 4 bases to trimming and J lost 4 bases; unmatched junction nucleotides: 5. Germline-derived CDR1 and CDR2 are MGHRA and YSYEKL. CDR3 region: CASSRRGTADTQYF. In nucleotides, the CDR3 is TGCGCCAGCAGCCGGAGAGGGACAGCAGATACGCAGTATTTT.

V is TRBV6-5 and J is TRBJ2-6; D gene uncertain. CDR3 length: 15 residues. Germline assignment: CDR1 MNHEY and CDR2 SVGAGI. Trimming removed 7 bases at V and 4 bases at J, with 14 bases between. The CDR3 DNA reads TGTGCCAGCACCACACCCGGGCGGGGGGCCAACGTCCTGACTTTC. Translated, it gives CASTTPGRGANVLTF.

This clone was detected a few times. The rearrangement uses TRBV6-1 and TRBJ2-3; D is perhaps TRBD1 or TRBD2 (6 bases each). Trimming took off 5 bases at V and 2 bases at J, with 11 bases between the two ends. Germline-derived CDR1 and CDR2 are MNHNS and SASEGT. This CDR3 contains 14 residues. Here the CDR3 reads CASSSGGPTDTQYF. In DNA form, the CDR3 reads TGTGCCAGCAGTTCCGGGGGCCCCACAGATACGCAGTATTTT.

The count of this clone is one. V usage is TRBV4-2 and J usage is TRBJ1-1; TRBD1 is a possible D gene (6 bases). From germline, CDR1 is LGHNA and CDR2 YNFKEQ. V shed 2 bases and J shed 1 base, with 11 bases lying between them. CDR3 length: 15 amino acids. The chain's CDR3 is CASSQLWTENTEAFF. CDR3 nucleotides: TGTGCCAGCAGCCAACTTTGGACAGAGAACACTGAAGCTTTCTTT.

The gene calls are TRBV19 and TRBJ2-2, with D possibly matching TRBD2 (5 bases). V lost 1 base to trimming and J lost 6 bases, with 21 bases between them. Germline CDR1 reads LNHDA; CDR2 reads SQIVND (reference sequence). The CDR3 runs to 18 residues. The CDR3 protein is CASSIALRGTIWAGELFF. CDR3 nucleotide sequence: TGTGCCAGTAGTATAGCCCTCCGGGGTACGATTTGGGCCGGGGAGCTGTTTTTT.

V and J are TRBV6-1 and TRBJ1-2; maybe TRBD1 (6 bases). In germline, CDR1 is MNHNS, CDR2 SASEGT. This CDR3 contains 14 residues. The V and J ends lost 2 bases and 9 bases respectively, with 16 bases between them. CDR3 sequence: CASSEWDTSMSYTF. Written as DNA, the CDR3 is TGTGCCAGCAGTGAATGGGACACCTCTATGAGCTACACCTTC.

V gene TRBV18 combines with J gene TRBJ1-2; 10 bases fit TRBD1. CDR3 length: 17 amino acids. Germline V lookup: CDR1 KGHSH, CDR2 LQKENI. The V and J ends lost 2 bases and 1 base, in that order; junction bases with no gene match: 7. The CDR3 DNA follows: TGTGCCAGCTCACCATCGCGAGACAGGGGGCTTAACTATGGCTACACCTTC. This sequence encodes CASSPSRDRGLNYGYTF.

The CDR3 here is CASSVGLAGYEQYF. The DNA of the CDR3 is TGTGCCAGCAGCGTAGGTCTAGCGGGCTACGAGCAGTACTTC. This chain links TRBV9 with TRBJ2-7, with 8 nucleotides matching TRBD2. Germline CDR1 reads SGDLS; CDR2 reads YYNGEE. CDR3 length equals 14 residues. With V trimmed by 0 bases and J by 3 bases, 2 bases remained unmatched.

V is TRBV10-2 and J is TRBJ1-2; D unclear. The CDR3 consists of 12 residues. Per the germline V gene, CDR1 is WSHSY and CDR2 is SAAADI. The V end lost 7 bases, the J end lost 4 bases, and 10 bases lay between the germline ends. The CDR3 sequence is CASTEGGYGYTF. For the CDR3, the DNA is TGCGCCAGCACCGAAGGAGGCTATGGCTACACCTTC.

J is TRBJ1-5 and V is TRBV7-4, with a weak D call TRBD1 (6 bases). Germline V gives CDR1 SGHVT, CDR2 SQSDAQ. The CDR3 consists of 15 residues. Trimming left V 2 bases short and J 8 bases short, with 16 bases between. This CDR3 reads CASSLNQGPSEPQHF. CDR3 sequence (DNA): TGTGCCAGCAGCTTAAACCAGGGGCCTTCGGAGCCCCAGCATTTT.

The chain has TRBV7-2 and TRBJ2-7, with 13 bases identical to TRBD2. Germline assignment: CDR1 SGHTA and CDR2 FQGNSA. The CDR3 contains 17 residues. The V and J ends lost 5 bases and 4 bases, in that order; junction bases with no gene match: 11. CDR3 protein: CASSTNGLAGVRYEQYF. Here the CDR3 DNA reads TGTGCCAGCAGCACAAATGGACTAGCGGGAGTAAGGTACGAGCAGTACTTC.

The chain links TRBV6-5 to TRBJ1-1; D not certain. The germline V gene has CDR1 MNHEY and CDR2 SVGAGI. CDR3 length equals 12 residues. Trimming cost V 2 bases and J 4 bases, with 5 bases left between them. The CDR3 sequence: CASSYEGTEAFF. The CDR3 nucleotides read TGTGCCAGCAGTTACGAGGGCACTGAAGCTTTCTTT.

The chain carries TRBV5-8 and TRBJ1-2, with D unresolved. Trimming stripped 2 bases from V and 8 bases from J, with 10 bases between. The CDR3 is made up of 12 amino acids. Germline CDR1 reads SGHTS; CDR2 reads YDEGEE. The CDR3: CASSFGRLGYTF. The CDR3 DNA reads TGTGCCAGCAGCTTCGGCCGCCTGGGCTACACCTTC.

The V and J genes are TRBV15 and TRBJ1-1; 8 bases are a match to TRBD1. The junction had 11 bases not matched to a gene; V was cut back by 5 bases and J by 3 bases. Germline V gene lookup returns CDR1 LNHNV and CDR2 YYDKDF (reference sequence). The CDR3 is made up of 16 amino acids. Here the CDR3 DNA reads TGTGCCACCAGCGGAGGCCCCAGGGGGCTCGACACTGAAGCTTTCTTT. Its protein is CATSGGPRGLDTEAFF.

The CDR3 DNA reads as TGTGCCAGCAGCTTGACCCTAGCGGGAGGCAATGAGCAGTTCTTC. Its translation is CASSLTLAGGNEQFF. This sequence joins TRBV5-5 and TRBJ2-1; TRBD2 aligns across 11 bases. The CDR3 is made up of 15 amino acids. V dropped 1 base and J dropped 6; count of bases not matched to a gene: 3. Looked up from germline, CDR1 is SGHKS and CDR2 is YYEKEE (reference sequence).